This TCR beta chain derives from a study of shared clonotypes between healthy human individuals. On the study more broadly: Donors were a couple of women and a few men aged 18 to 49.

Donors were healthy HIV-negative adults without recent acute infections or vaccinations. A note on this clone: Its target is not known.

Every subset had its genomic DNA shared out evenly among several immunoSEQ plates. The protocol was immunoSEQ multiplex PCR, while the TCRdb copy is restricted to in-frame clones and leaves out a portion. The table records roughly 400,000 clones, about 97% of them present only once. Study findings and constraints: In a few donors, around 5% of naive CD4 clonotypes appeared in common.

The ends were cut back, 5 bases at V and 4 bases at J, with 9 bases in the middle. Germline values: CDR1 SGHTA, CDR2 FQGNSA. The CDR3 sequence is 13 residues long. The sequence came from a man aged 25 to 40 in good health. The sequenced material came from memory CD8+ T cells sorted from blood. Subset: CD45RO+ cells pooled with CCR7-negative TemRA cells. V usage is TRBV7-2 and J usage is TRBJ1-5; D unresolved. The CDR3 DNA sequence: TGTGCCAGCAGCCAGAAAGGGAATCAGCCCCAGCATTTT. This gives the protein CASSQKGNQPQHF.